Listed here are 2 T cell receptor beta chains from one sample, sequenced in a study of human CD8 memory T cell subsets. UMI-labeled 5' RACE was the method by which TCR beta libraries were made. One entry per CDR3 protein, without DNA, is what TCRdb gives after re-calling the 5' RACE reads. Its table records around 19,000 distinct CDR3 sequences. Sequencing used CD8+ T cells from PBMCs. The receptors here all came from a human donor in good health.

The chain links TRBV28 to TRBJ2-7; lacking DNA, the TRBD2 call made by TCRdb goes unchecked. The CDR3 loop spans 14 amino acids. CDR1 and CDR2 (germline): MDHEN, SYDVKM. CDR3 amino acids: CASSSPSAPHEQYF.

The CDR3 is CASTPGAGYENSPLHF. The J gene is TRBJ1-6, the V gene TRBV5-6; TCRdb's D call of TRBD1 is untestable without DNA. CDR1 is SGHDT and CDR2 is YYEEEE in the germline V gene. The CDR3 loop spans 16 amino acids.